This T cell receptor beta chain derives from a study of shared clonotypes between healthy human individuals. General study points: Though the depth was large, rarefaction showed that sorted-subset sequencing was incomplete.

None of the donors, who were healthy HIV-negative adults, had recently had acute infections or vaccinations. All of the donors resided in Nashville, Tennessee, and each was a Caucasian adult. Points on this clone: What it binds is not known.

Assay execution proceeded at the deep level. Sequencing was performed with immunoSEQ multiplex PCR; in TCRdb, only in-frame clones are kept and a portion is missing. The sample has about 1.1 million clones; around 78% are singletons. Trimming removed 4 bases from V and 1 base from J, with 14 bases in between. The CDR3 runs 15 residues. The germline V gene encodes CDR1 MGHRA and CDR2 YSYEKL. The chain recombines TRBV4-1 with TRBJ2-7; TRBD1 is a possible D gene (5 bases). The specimen sequenced was memory CD4+ T cells from PBMCs. Subset reported: CD45RA-negative fraction. The sequence came from a man aged 18 to 29 in good health. Some clones in this sample may be carry-over from other donors' samples. Here the CDR3 DNA reads TGCGCCAGCAGCCCCTCCGTAGACAGATCCTACGAGCAGTACTTC. Encoded protein: CASSPSVDRSYEQYF.